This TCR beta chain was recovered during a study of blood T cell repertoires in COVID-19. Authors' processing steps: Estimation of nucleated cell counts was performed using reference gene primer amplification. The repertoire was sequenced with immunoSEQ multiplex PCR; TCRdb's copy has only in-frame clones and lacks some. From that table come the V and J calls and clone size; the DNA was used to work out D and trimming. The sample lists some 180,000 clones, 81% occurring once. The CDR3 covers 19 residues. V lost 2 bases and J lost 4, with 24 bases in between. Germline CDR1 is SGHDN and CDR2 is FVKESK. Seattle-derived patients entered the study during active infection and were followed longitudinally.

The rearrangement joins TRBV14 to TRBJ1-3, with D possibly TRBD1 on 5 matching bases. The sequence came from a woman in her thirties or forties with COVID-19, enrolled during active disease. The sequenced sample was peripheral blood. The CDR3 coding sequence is TGTGCCAGCAGCCAAAAAAAACAGGCCCCCGTGGGGCCAGGAAACACCATATATTTT. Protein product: CASSQKKQAPVGPGNTIYF.